This is a list of T cell receptor beta chains from one sample in a study of blood T cell repertoires in COVID-19. Profiled with immunoSEQ multiplex PCR; TCRdb holds only in-frame clones, not every one. Of about 390,000 clones in the sample, around 87% are singletons; the top ten hold 2.3%. The sample consisted of peripheral blood. The receptors derive from a woman between 55 and 75 years old with COVID-19, enrolled during active disease. The CDR3 runs from the conserved cysteine through the conserved F or W. D genes are given only for firm matches. Size values are once, few and many counts, or a class for expanded clones, and some rows have none.

abundance,d_gene,v_gene,j_gene,CDR3aa,CDR3nt
NA,TRBD2,TRBV2,TRBJ2-1,CASSPLAGGVQPFF,TGTGCCAGCAGTCCACTAGCGGGGGGCGTCCAACCGTTCTTC
NA,NA,TRBV10-3,TRBJ1-1,CAISEQAGNTEAFF,TGTGCCATCAGTGAGCAGGCAGGCAACACTGAAGCTTTCTTT
NA,TRBD1,TRBV29-1,TRBJ1-2,CSVERQGAYTF,TGCAGCGTTGAACGGCAGGGGGCCTACACCTTC
NA,TRBD2,TRBV7-6,TRBJ2-5,CASSLGVLAGASWETQYF,TGTGCCAGCAGCTTAGGGGTACTAGCGGGGGCGTCGTGGGAGACCCAGTACTTC
NA,NA,TRBV6-5,TRBJ2-3,CASGGLVTDTQYF,TGTGCCAGCGGAGGGCTAGTGACAGATACGCAGTATTTT
NA,TRBD2,TRBV9,TRBJ2-3,CASGRTSGLTDTQYF,TGTGCCAGCGGGAGGACTAGCGGCCTCACAGATACGCAGTATTTT
NA,NA,TRBV6-2/TRBV6-3,TRBJ2-5,CASSQPGNQETQYF,TGTGCCAGCAGTCAACCGGGAAACCAAGAGACCCAGTACTTC
NA,TRBD1,TRBV2,TRBJ2-1,CASTTGNVNNEQFF,TGTGCCAGCACGACAGGGAACGTCAATAATGAGCAGTTCTTC
NA,NA,TRBV4-1,TRBJ1-2,CASSQERTGYTF,TGCGCCAGCAGCCAAGAGAGAACGGGCTACACCTTC
NA,NA,TRBV28,TRBJ2-7,CASSLSENTYSYEQYF,TGTGCCAGCAGTTTATCGGAGAACACCTACTCCTACGAGCAGTACTTC
NA,NA,TRBV19,TRBJ1-1,CASRSFRGTEAFF,TGTGCCAGTAGGTCTTTCCGCGGCACTGAAGCTTTCTTT
NA,NA,TRBV25-1,TRBJ2-7,CASSPRDSSYEQYF,TGTGCCAGCAGTCCTCGGGATAGCTCCTACGAGCAGTACTTC
NA,NA,TRBV11-2,TRBJ2-5,CASSRQTFRETQYF,TGTGCCAGCAGCCGACAGACTTTTCGGGAGACCCAGTACTTC
NA,TRBD1,TRBV18,TRBJ2-7,CASSPQTGRGEQYF,TGTGCCAGCTCACCCCAGACAGGGAGAGGCGAGCAGTACTTC
NA,TRBD1,TRBV28,TRBJ1-6,CASSRGGPNSPLHF,TGTGCCAGCAGTCGAGGGGGCCCAAATTCACCCCTCCACTTT
NA,TRBD2,TRBV4-1,TRBJ2-3,CASSQLGLGTDTQYF,TGCGCCAGCAGCCAATTAGGACTAGGGACAGATACGCAGTATTTT
NA,NA,TRBV19,TRBJ2-1,CASSQSQRNYNEQFF,TGTGCCAGTAGCCAATCCCAGCGGAACTACAATGAGCAGTTCTTC
NA,TRBD1,TRBV27,TRBJ2-7,CASSSRQGYEQYF,TGTGCCAGCAGTTCAAGACAGGGATACGAGCAGTACTTC
few,TRBD1,TRBV29-1,TRBJ2-7,CSVDLDRVGEQYF,TGCAGCGTTGACCTGGACAGGGTCGGCGAGCAGTACTTC
NA,TRBD1,TRBV3-1/TRBV3-2,TRBJ1-1,CASSPIDRGRHTEAFF,TGTGCCAGCAGCCCAATCGACAGGGGGCGTCACACTGAAGCTTTCTTT
NA,NA,TRBV11-2,TRBJ1-2,CASSLRQSYGYTF,TGTGCCAGCAGCTTAAGACAAAGCTATGGCTACACCTTC
NA,TRBD2,TRBV2,TRBJ2-2,CASTYGGGAAGELFF,TGTGCCAGCACGTACGGCGGGGGGGCCGCCGGGGAGCTGTTTTTT
few,NA,TRBV11-2,TRBJ2-1,CASSSIGTLGEQFF,TGTGCCAGCAGCTCCATCGGGACATTGGGTGAGCAGTTCTTC
NA,TRBD1,TRBV9,TRBJ2-4,CASSVSAGGGKNIQYF,TGTGCCAGCAGCGTATCGGCAGGGGGTGGCAAAAACATTCAGTACTTC
once,TRBD1,TRBV28,TRBJ1-2,CASSYGGQGRGYTF,TGTGCCAGCAGTTACGGGGGACAGGGCCGCGGCTACACCTTC
NA,TRBD2,TRBV30,TRBJ2-3,CAWSVPSGGVPSTDTQYF,TGTGCCTGGAGTGTACCCAGCGGGGGGGTCCCAAGCACAGATACGCAGTATTTT
NA,NA,TRBV2,TRBJ1-1,CASSTGFGNTEAFF,TGTGCCAGCAGTACAGGGTTCGGGAACACTGAAGCTTTCTTT
NA,TRBD1,TRBV3-1/TRBV3-2,TRBJ2-4,CASSQDRGGNIQYF,TGTGCCAGCAGCCAGGACAGGGGTGGAAACATTCAGTACTTC
NA,TRBD1,TRBV3-1/TRBV3-2,TRBJ2-7,CASSQDLVGTGAYEQYF,TGTGCCAGCAGCCAAGATCTTGTCGGGACAGGAGCCTACGAGCAGTACTTC
NA,NA,TRBV6-5,TRBJ2-4,CATGRGWENIQYF,TGTGCCACTGGCCGGGGGTGGGAAAACATTCAGTACTTC
NA,TRBD1,TRBV18,TRBJ2-7,CASSHRGSGSYEQYF,TGTGCCAGCTCACACAGGGGTTCAGGCTCCTACGAGCAGTACTTC
NA,TRBD1,TRBV18,TRBJ2-2,CASSPRQGDGTGELFF,TGTGCCAGCTCACCACGGCAGGGGGATGGCACCGGGGAGCTGTTTTTT
NA,NA,TRBV6-5,TRBJ2-5,CASSSQGRRETQYF,TGTGCCAGCAGTTCACAGGGTAGGAGAGAGACCCAGTACTTC
NA,TRBD1,TRBV3-1/TRBV3-2,TRBJ1-4,CASSIGTVNEKLFF,TGTGCCAGCAGCATTGGGACAGTTAATGAAAAACTGTTTTTT
NA,TRBD1,TRBV27,TRBJ1-1,CASSSRTGMNTEAFF,TGTGCCAGCAGTTCCAGGACAGGAATGAACACTGAAGCTTTCTTT
NA,NA,TRBV6-5,TRBJ1-3,CASSSRTGSGNTIYF,TGTGCCAGCAGCTCCAGAACAGGCTCTGGAAACACCATATATTTT
NA,TRBD1,TRBV9,TRBJ2-3,CASSPYRTGGSTDTQYF,TGTGCCAGCAGCCCGTACCGGACAGGGGGAAGCACAGATACGCAGTATTTT
once,NA,TRBV2,TRBJ2-2,CASSTRLAGELFF,TGTGCCAGCAGTACCAGACTAGCCGGGGAGCTGTTTTTT
NA,TRBD2,TRBV10-3,TRBJ2-1,CAIKSGTSFNEQFF,TGTGCCATCAAATCCGGGACTAGTTTCAATGAGCAGTTCTTC
NA,NA,TRBV11-1,TRBJ2-3,CASSPAPGGGTDTQYF,TGTGCCAGCAGCCCCGCGCCAGGAGGCGGCACAGATACGCAGTATTTT
few,NA,TRBV15,TRBJ1-2,CATSRVGIDATRPNYGYTF,TGTGCCACCAGCAGAGTGGGTATCGACGCCACTAGGCCTAACTATGGCTACACCTTC
NA,TRBD2,TRBV9,TRBJ2-2,CASSVDSGVTGELFF,TGTGCCAGCAGCGTAGACAGCGGGGTGACCGGGGAGCTGTTTTTT
NA,NA,TRBV6-2/TRBV6-3,TRBJ1-5,CASTPVSVPMQPQHF,TGTGCCAGCACCCCCGTCTCGGTGCCTATGCAGCCCCAGCATTTT
NA,NA,TRBV5-4,TRBJ2-3,CASSFFRPGNTDTQYF,TGTGCCAGCAGCTTTTTCCGTCCGGGAAACACAGATACGCAGTATTTT
NA,NA,TRBV13,TRBJ2-2,CASRRREPTGELFF,TGTGCCAGCAGGCGACGGGAACCCACCGGGGAGCTGTTTTTT
NA,TRBD1,TRBV5-4,TRBJ2-7,CASSVPGQRSYEQYF,TGTGCCAGCAGCGTACCGGGACAGCGGTCCTACGAGCAGTACTTC
NA,NA,TRBV5-1,TRBJ1-4,CASSLYLSANEKLFF,TGCGCCAGCAGCTTGTATCTGTCCGCTAATGAAAAACTGTTTTTT
NA,NA,TRBV6-1,TRBJ2-5,CASSEGQGRQETQYF,TGTGCCAGCAGTGAAGGGCAGGGGAGACAAGAGACCCAGTACTTC
NA,TRBD2,TRBV3-1/TRBV3-2,TRBJ2-1,CASSQDLLAGSSYNEQFF,TGTGCCAGCAGCCAAGACTTACTAGCGGGTAGCTCCTACAATGAGCAGTTCTTC
NA,TRBD1,TRBV7-9,TRBJ2-7,CASSLARQGGEQYF,TGTGCCAGCAGCTTAGCCCGACAGGGTGGGGAGCAGTACTTC
once,TRBD1,TRBV6-5,TRBJ1-2,CASRPGGSGWSYTF,TGTGCCAGCAGACCAGGGGGGTCAGGATGGAGCTACACCTTC